The T cell receptor (beta chain) under discussion was sequenced for a study of beta chain features in type 1 diabetes. Findings and caveats of the study: For Type 1 diabetes patients, all four CD4+ subsets carried TCRB CDR3s that were moderately but significantly shorter. PCR could preferentially amplify shorter templates, alike in patients and controls. Fewer junction insertions and more nucleotide deletions appeared in type 1 diabetes patients.

Of note for this clone: Its target is unknown.

V lost 3 bases and J 6 bases, leaving 11 bases between the germline ends. Germline V gene lookup returns CDR1 SGHVS and CDR2 FQNEAQ. The CDR3 loop spans 14 amino acids. cDNA synthesis used the whole RNA isolate, giving expressed TCRB sequences. This table comes from immunoSEQ multiplex PCR, and its TCRdb copy is limited to in-frame clones, with some not included. This sample carries roughly 100,000 clones, approximately 30% of them seen once, and the ten largest clones take approximately 0.5%. Purity above 95% was achieved in all sorted populations. The V gene is TRBV7-8, the J gene TRBJ2-2; D not certain. This sequence originates from a young woman with type 1 diabetes. The sequenced material came from central memory CD4+ T cells from blood. CDR3 in DNA: TGTGCCAGCAGCTTTAGAGACATTGCCGGGGAGCTGTTTTTT. Translating gives CASSFRDIAGELFF.